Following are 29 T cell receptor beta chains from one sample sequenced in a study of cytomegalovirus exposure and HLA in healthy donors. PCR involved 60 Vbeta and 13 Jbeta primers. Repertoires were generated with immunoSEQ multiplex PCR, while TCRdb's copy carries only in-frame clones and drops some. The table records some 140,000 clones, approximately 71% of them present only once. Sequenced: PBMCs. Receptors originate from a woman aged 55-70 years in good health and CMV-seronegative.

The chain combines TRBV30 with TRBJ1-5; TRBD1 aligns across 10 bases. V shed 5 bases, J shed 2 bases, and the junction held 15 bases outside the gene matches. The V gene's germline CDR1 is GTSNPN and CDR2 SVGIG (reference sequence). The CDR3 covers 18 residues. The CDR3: CAWSVAGTGVLGNQPQHF. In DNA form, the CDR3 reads TGTGCCTGGTCCGTGGCCGGGACAGGGGTTTTGGGCAATCAGCCCCAGCATTTT.

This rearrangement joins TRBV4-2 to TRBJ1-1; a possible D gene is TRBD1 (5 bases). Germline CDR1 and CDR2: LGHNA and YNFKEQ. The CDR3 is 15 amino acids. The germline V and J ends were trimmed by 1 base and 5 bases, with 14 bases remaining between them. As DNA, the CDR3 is TGTGCCAGCAGCCAAGCGGAGGGGACGGGAACTGAAGCTTTCTTT. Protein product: CASSQAEGTGTEAFF.

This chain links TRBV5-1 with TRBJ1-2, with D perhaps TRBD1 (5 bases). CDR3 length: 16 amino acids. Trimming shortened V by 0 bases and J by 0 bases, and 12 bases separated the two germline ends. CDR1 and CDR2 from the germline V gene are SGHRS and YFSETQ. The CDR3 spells CASSLGPAGTNYGYTF. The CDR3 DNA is TGCGCCAGCAGCTTGGGCCCTGCAGGGACTAACTATGGCTACACCTTC.

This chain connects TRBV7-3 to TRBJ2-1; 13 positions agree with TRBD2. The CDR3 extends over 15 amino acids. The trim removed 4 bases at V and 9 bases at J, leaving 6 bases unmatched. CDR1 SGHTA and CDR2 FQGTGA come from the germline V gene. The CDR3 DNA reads TGTGCCAGCAGCTCACTAGCGGGAGGGCCTGTTGAGCAGTTCTTC. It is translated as CASSSLAGGPVEQFF.

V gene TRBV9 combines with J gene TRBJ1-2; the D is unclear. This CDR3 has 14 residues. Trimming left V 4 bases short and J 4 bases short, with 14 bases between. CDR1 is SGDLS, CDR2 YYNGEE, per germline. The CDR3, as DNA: TGTGCCAGCAGCCCGAGCAGCACGGGCTATGGCTACACCTTC. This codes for CASSPSSTGYGYTF.

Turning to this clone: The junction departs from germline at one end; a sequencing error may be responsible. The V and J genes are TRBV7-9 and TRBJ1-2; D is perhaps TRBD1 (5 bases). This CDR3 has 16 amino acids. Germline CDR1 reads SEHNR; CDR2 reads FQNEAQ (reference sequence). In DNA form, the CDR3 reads TGTTCCAGCAGCCCCCTTGGTGGCAGGGCCAAGGGTGGCTACACCTTC. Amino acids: CSSSPLGGRAKGGYTF.

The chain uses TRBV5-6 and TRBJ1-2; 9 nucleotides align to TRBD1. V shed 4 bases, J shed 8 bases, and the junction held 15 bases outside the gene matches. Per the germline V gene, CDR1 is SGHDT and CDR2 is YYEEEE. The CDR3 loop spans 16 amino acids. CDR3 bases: TGTGCCAGCAGCCGTGCCGGGACAGGGAAATTGAGCGGCTACACCTTC. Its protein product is CASSRAGTGKLSGYTF.

CDR3: CASSPDRVKTQYF. The CDR3 DNA reads as TGTGCCAGCAGCCCCGACAGGGTTAAGACCCAGTACTTC. The V and J genes are TRBV11-2 and TRBJ2-5, with 7 nucleotides matching TRBD1. The CDR3 length is 13 residues. V trimming: 5 bases; J trimming: 6 bases; junction bases outside the gene matches: 6. Germline loops: CDR1 SGHAT, CDR2 FQNNGV.

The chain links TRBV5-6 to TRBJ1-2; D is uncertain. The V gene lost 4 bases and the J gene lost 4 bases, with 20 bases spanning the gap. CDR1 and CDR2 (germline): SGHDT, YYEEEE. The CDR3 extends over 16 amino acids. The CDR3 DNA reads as TGTGCCAGCAGCCCCGAAAGACTCACACTTCCCTATGGCTACACCTTC. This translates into CASSPERLTLPYGYTF. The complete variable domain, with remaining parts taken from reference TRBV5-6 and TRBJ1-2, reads DAGVTQSPTHLIKTRGQQVTLRCSPKSGHDTVSWYQQALGQGPQFIFQYYEEEERQRGNFPDRFSGHQFPNYSSELNVNALLLGDSALYLCASSPERLTLPYGYTFGSGTRLTVV.

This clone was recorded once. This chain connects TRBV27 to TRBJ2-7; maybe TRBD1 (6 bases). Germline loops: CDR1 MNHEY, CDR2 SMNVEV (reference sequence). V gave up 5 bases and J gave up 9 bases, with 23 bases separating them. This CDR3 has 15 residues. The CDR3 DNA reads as TGTGCCAGCAGTCCCAAGGACAGCACCACGTTCGGGCAGTACTTC. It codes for CASSPKDSTTFGQYF.

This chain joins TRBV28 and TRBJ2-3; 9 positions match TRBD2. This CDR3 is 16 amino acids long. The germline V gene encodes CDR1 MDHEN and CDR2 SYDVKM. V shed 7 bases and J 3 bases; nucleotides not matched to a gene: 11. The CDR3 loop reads CASKEVVAGETDTQYF. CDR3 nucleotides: TGTGCCAGCAAAGAAGTAGTAGCGGGGGAAACAGATACGCAGTATTTT.

CDR3 DNA: TGTGCCAGCAGTTACTCGGACATTCGAAACACTGAAGCTTTCTTT. Translating it yields CASSYSDIRNTEAFF. The rearrangement links TRBV6-5 to TRBJ1-1, with D possibly matching TRBD1 (5 bases). Germline assignment: CDR1 MNHEY and CDR2 SVGAGI. The CDR3 extends over 15 amino acids. V lost 0 bases, J lost 2 bases, and 10 bases lay in between.

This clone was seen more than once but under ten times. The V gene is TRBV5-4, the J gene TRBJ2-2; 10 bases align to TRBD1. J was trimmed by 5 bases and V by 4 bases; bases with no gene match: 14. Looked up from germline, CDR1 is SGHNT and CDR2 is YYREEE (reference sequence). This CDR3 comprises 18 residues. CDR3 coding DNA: TGTGCCAGCAGCAGGGACCCGGGACAGGGGTTCCATACCGGGGAGCTGTTTTTT. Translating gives CASSRDPGQGFHTGELFF.

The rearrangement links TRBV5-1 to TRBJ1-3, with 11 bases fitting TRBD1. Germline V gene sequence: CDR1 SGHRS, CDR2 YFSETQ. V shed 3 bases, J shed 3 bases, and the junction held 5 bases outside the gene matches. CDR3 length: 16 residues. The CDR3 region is CASSSGQGAFGNTIYF. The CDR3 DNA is TGCGCCAGCAGCTCCGGACAGGGGGCTTTTGGAAACACCATATATTTT.

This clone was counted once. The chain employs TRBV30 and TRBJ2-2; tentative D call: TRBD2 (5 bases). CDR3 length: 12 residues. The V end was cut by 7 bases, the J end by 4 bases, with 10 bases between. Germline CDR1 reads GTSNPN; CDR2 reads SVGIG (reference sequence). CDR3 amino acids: CASGRGTGELFF. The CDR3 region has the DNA TGTGCCTCCGGACGGGGCACCGGGGAGCTGTTTTTT.

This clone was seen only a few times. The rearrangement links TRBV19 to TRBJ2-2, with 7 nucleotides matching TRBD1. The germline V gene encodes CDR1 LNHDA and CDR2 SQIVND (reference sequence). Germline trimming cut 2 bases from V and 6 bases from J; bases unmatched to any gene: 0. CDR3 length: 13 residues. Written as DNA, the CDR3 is TGTGCCAGTAGTATAACAGGGGCCGGGGAGCTGTTTTTT. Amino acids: CASSITGAGELFF.

The CDR3 region is CACALTGYDSPLHF. CDR3 DNA sequence: TGTGCCTGCGCGTTGACAGGGTATGATTCACCCCTCCACTTT. V gene TRBV30 combines with J gene TRBJ1-6, with 7 bases identical to TRBD1. V was clipped by 6 bases and J by 8 bases; unmatched bases: 10. The CDR3 has 14 amino acids. Germline V gene data show CDR1 as GTSNPN and CDR2 as SVGIG (reference sequence).

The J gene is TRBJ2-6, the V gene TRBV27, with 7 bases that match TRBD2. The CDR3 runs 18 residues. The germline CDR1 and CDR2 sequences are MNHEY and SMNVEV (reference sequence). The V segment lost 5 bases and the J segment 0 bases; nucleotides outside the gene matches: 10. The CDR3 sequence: CASSPRVGRDSGANVLTF. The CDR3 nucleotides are TGTGCCAGCAGTCCCCGTGTAGGGAGGGACTCTGGGGCCAACGTCCTGACTTTC.

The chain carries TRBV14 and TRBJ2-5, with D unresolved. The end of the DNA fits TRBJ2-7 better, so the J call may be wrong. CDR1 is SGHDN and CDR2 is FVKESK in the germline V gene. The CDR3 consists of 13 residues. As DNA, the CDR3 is TGTGCCAGCAGCCAAGTCGCGCGGTACGAGCAGTACTTC. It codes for CASSQVARYEQYF.

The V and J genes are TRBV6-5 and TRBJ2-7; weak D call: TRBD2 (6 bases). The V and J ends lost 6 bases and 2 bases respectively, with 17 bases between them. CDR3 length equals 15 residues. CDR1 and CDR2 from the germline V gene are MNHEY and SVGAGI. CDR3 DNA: TGTGCCAGCAGAAGAACTCGGGACTTCACCTACGAGCAGTACTTC. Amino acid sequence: CASRRTRDFTYEQYF.

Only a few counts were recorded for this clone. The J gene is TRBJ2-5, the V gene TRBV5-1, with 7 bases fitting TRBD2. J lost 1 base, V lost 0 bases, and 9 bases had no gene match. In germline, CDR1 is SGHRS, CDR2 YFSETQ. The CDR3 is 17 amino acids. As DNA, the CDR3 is TGCGCCAGCAGCTTGGACGTCGCGGGAGTGTCCCAAGAGACCCAGTACTTC. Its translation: CASSLDVAGVSQETQYF. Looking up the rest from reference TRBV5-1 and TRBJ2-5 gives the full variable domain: KAGVTQTPRYLIKTRGQQVTLSCSPISGHRSVSWYQQTPGQGLQFLFEYFSETQRNKGNFPGRFSGRQFSNSRSEMNVSTLELGDSALYLCASSLDVAGVSQETQYFGPGTRLLVL.

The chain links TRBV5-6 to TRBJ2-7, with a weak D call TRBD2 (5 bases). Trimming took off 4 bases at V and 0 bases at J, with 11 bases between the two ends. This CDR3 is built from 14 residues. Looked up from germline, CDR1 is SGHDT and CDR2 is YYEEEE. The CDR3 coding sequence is TGTGCCAGCAGCCCGGGATGGGGCTCCTACGAGCAGTACTTC. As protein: CASSPGWGSYEQYF.

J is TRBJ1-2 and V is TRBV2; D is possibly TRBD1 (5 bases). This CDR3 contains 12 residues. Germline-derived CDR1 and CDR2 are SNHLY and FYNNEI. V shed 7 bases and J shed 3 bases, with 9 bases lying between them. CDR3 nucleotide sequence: TGTGCCAGCATGGGGGGGGACTATGGCTACACCTTC. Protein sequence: CASMGGDYGYTF.

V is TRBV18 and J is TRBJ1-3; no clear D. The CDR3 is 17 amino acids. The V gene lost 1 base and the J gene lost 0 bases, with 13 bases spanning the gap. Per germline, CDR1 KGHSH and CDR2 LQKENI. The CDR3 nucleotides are TGTGCCAGCTCACCACTTGAGCTCGAAAGCTCTGGAAACACCATATATTTT. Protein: CASSPLELESSGNTIYF.

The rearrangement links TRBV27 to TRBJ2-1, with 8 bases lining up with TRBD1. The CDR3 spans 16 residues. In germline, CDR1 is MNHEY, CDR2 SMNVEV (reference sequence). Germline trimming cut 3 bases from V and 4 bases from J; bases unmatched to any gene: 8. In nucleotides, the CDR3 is TGTGCCAGCAGTTTCGGACAGGGTAGGCCATACAATGAGCAGTTCTTC. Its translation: CASSFGQGRPYNEQFF.

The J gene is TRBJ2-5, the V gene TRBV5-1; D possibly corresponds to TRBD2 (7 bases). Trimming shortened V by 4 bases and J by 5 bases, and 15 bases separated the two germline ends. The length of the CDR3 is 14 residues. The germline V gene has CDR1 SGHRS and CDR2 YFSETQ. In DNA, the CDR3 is TGCGCCAGCAGCCCTCGAGGGGGGGATGAGACCCAGTACTTC. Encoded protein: CASSPRGGDETQYF.

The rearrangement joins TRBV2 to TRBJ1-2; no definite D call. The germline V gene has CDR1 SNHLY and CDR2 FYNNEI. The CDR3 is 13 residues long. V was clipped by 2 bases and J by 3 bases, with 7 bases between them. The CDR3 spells CASSEIRDYGYTF. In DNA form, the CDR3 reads TGTGCCAGCAGTGAAATCCGGGACTATGGCTACACCTTC.

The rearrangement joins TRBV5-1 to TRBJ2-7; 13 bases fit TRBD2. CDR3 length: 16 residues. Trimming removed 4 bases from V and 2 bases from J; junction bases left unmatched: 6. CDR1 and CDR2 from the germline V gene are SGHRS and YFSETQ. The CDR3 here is CASSRLAGGQTYEQYF. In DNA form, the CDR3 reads TGCGCCAGCAGCCGACTAGCGGGGGGCCAAACCTACGAGCAGTACTTC.

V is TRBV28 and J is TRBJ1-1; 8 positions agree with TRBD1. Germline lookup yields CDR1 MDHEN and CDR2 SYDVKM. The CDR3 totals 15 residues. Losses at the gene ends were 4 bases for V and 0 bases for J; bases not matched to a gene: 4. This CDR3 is CASSYTGGMNTEAFF. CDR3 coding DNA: TGTGCCAGCAGTTATACAGGGGGTATGAACACTGAAGCTTTCTTT.